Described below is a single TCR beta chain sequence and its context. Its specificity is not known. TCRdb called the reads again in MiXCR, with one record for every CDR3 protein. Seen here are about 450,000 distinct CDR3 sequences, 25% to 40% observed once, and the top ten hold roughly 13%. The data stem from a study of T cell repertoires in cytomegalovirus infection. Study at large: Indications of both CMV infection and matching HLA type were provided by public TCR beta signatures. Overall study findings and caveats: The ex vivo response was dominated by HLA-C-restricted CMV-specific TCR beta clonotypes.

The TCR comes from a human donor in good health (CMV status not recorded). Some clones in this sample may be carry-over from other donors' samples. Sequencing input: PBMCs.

CDR3 in amino acids: CASSLSQISEAFF. CDR3 nucleotide sequence: TGTGCCAGCAGTTTAAGTCAGATATCAGAAGCTTTCTTT. This chain joins TRBV27 and TRBJ1-1; D gene unclear. Germline CDR1 MNHEY, CDR2 SMNVEV (reference sequence). CDR3 length: 13 amino acids. V lost 2 bases to trimming and J lost 8 bases, with 12 bases between them.